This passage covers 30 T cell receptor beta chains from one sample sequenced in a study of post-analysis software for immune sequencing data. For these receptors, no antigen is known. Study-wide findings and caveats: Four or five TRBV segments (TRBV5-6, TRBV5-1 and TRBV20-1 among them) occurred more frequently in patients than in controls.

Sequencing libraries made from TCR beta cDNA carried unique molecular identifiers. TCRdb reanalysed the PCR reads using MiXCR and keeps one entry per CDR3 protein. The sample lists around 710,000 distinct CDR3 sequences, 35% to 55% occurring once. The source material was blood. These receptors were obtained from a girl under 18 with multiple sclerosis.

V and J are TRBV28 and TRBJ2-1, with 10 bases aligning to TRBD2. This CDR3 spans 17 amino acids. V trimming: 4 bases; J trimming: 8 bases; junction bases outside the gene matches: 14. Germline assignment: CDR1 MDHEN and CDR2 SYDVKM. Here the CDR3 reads CASSSPQSAGGPYEQFF. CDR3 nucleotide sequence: TGTGCCAGCAGTTCTCCTCAATCAGCGGGAGGGCCCTATGAGCAGTTCTTC.

DNA of the CDR3: TGTGCCAGCACAGCGGGTAGCAATCAGCCCCAGCATTTT. Translating it yields CASTAGSNQPQHF. The chain is built from TRBV18 and TRBJ1-5, with unresolved D. The germline gives CDR1 KGHSH, CDR2 LQKENI. This CDR3 contains 13 residues. V was shortened by 8 bases and J by 0 bases, with 8 bases between the two germline ends.

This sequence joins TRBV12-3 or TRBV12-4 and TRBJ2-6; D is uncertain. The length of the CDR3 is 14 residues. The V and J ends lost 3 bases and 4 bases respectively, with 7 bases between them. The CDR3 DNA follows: TGTGCCAGCAGTTTTTCTAGGGGGGCCAACGTCCTGACTTTC. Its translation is CASSFSRGANVLTF.

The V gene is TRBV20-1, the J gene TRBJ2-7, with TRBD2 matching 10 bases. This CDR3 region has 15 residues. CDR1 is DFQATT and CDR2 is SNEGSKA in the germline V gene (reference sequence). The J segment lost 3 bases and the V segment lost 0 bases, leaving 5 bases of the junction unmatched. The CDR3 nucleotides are TGCAGTGCTAGAGACCCAAGCGGGAGGGTCTACGAGCAGTACTTC. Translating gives CSARDPSGRVYEQYF.

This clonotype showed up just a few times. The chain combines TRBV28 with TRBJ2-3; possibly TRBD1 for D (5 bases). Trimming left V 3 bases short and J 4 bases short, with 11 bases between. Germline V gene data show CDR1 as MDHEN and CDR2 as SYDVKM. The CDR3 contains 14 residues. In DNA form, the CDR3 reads TGTGCCAGCAGTTTTTTAAGGGGTGCAGATACGCAGTATTTT. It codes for CASSFLRGADTQYF.

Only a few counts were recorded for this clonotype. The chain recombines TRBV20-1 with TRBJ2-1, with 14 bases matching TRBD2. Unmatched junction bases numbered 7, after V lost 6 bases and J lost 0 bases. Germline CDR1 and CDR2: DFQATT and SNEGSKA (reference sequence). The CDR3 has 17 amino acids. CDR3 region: CSAGTSGSESSYNEQFF. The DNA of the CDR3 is TGCAGTGCCGGGACTAGCGGGAGTGAGAGCTCCTACAATGAGCAGTTCTTC.

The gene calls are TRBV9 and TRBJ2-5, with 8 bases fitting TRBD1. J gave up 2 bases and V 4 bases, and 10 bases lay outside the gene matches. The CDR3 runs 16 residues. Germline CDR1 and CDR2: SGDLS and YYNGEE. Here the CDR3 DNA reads TGTGCCAGCAGCCCCCGGACAGGGAACCAACAAGAGACCCAGTACTTC. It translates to CASSPRTGNQQETQYF.

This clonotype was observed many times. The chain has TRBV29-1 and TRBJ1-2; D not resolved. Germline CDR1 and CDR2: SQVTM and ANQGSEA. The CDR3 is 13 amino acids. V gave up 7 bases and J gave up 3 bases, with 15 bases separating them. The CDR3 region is CSAGLGGHYGYTF. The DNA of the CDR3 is TGCAGCGCCGGATTGGGAGGGCACTATGGCTACACCTTC.

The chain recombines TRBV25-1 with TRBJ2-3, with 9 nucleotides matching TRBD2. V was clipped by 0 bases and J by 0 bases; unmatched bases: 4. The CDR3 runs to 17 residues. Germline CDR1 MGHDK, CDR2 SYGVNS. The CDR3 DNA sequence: TGTGCCAGCAGTGAATATTTTAGCGGGAGAAGCACAGATACGCAGTATTTT. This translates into CASSEYFSGRSTDTQYF.

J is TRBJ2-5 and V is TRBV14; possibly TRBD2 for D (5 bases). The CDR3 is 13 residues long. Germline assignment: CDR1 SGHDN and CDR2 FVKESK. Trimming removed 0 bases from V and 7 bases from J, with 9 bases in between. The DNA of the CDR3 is TGTGCCAGCAGCCAAGAGTTCCGGGGGACCCAGTACTTC. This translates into CASSQEFRGTQYF.

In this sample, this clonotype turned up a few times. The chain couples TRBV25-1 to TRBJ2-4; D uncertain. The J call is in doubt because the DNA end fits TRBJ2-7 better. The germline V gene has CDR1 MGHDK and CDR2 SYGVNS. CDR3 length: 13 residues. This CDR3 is CASSGSSPYEQYF. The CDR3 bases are TGTGCCAGCAGTGGGAGTTCCCCCTACGAGCAGTACTTC.

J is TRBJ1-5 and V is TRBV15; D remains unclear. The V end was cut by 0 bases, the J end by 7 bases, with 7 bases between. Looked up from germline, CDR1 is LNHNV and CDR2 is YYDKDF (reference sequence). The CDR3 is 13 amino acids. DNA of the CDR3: TGTGCCACCAGCAGAGATCTGAAGCAGCCCCAGCATTTT. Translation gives CATSRDLKQPQHF.

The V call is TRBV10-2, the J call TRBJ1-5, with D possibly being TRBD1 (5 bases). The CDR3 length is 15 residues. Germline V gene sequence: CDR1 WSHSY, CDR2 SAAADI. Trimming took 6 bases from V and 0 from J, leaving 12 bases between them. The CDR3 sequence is CASSMTAYSNQPQHF. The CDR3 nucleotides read TGCGCCAGCAGCATGACAGCATATAGCAATCAGCCCCAGCATTTT.

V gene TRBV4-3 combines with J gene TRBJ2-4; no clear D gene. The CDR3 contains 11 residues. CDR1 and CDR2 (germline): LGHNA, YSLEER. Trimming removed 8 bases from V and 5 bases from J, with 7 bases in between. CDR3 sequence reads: CASGKENIQYF. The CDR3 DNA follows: TGCGCCAGCGGAAAGGAAAACATTCAGTACTTC.

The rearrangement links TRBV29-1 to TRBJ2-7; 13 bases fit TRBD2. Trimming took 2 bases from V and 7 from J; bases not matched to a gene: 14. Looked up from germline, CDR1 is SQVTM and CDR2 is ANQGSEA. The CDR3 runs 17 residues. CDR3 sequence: CSVEPGLAGSSYNEQYF. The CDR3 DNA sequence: TGCAGCGTTGAACCGGGACTAGCGGGAAGCTCCTACAATGAGCAGTACTTC.

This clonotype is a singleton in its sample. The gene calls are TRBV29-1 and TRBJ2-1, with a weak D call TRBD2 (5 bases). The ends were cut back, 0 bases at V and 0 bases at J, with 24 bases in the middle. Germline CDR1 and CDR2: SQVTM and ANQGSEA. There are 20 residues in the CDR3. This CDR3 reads CSVEDLGVGVEESSYNEQFF. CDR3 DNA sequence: TGCAGCGTTGAAGATCTTGGGGTGGGTGTGGAGGAGAGCTCCTACAATGAGCAGTTCTTC.

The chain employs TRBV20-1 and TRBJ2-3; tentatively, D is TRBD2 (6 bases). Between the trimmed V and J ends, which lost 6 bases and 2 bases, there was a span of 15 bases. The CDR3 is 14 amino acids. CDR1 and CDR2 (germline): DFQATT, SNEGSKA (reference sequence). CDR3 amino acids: CSAPEGGYTDTQYF. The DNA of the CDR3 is TGCAGTGCCCCGGAGGGCGGATACACAGATACGCAGTATTTT.

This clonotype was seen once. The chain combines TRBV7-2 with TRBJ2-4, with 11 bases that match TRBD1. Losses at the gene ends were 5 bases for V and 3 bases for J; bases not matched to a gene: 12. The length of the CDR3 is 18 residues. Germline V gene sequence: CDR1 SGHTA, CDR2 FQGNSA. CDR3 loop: CASSIRSGTGGGKNIQYF. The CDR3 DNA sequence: TGTGCCAGCAGCATACGCTCCGGGACAGGGGGTGGCAAAAACATTCAGTACTTC.

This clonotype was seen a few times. CDR3 loop: CASSSMDRSYQETQYF. The CDR3 nucleotides are TGTGCCAGCAGCTCTATGGACAGGTCGTACCAAGAGACCCAGTACTTC. J is TRBJ2-5 and V is TRBV6-6; 7 nucleotides align to TRBD1. Germline V gene data show CDR1 as MNHNY and CDR2 as SVGAGI (reference sequence). J gave up 0 bases and V 6 bases, and 10 bases lay outside the gene matches. The CDR3 runs to 16 residues.

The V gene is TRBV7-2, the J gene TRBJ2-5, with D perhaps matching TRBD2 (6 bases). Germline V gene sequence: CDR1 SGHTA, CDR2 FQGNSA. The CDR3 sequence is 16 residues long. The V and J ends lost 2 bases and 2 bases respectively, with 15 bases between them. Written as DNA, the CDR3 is TGTGCCAGCAGCTTATCGGCGGGGTTGTTGCAAGAGACCCAGTACTTC. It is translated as CASSLSAGLLQETQYF. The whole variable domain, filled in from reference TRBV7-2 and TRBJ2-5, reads GAGVSQSPSNKVTEKGKDVELRCDPISGHTALYWYRQSLGQGLEFLIYFQGNSAPDKSGLPSDRFSAERTGGSVSTLTIQRTQQEDSAVYLCASSLSAGLLQETQYFGPGTRLLVL.

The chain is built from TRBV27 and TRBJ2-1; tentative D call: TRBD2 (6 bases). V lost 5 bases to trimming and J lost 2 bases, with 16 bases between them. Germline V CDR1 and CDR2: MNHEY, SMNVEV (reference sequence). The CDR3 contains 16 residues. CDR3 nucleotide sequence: TGTGCCAGCAGTCCCGACCTAGCGCAAACCTACAATGAGCAGTTCTTC. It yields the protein CASSPDLAQTYNEQFF.

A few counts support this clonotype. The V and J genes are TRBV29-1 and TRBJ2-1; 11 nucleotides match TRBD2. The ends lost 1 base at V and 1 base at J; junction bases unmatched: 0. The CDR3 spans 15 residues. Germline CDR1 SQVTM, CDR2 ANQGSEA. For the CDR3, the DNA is TGCAGCGTTGAAGCTAGCGGGAGGTCCTACAATGAGCAGTTCTTC. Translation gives CSVEASGRSYNEQFF.

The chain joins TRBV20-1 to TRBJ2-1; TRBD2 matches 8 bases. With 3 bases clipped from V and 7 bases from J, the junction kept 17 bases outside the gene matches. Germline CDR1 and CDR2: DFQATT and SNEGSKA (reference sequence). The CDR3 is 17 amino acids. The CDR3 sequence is CSARGLSGRGVGNEQFF. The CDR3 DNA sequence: TGCAGTGCTAGGGGGTTGAGCGGGAGAGGGGTGGGTAATGAGCAGTTCTTC.

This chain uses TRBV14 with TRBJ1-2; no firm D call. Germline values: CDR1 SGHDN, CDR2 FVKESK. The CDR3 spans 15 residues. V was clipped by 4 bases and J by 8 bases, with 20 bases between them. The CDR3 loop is CASSPVTGLHGGYTF. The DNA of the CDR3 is TGTGCCAGCAGCCCGGTAACCGGCCTCCACGGCGGCTACACCTTC. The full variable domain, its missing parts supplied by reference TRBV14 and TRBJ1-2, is EAGVTQFPSHSVIEKGQTVTLRCDPISGHDNLYWYRRVMGKEIKFLLHFVKESKQDESGMPNNRFLAERTGGTYSTLKVQPAELEDSGVYFCASSPVTGLHGGYTFGSGTRLTVV.

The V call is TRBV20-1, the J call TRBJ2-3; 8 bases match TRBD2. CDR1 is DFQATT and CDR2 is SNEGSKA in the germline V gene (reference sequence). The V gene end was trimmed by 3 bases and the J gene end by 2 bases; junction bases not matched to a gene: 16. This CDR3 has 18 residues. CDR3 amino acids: CSASPPTGAGGITDTQYF. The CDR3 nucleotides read TGCAGTGCTAGCCCACCTACCGGGGCGGGAGGAATCACAGATACGCAGTATTTT.

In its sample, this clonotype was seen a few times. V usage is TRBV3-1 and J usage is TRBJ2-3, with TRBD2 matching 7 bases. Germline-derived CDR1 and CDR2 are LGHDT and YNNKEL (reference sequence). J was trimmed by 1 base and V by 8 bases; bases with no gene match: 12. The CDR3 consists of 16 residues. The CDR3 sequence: CASASRTRKGTDTQYF. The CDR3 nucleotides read TGTGCCAGCGCAAGCCGGACTAGGAAAGGCACAGATACGCAGTATTTT.

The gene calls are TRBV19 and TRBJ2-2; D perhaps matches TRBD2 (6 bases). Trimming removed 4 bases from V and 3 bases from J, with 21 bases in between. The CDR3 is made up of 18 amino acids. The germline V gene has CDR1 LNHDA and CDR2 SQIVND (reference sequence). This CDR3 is CASSTAGLGGVHTGELFF. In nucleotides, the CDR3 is TGTGCCAGTAGTACTGCCGGACTTGGAGGGGTACACACCGGGGAGCTGTTTTTT.

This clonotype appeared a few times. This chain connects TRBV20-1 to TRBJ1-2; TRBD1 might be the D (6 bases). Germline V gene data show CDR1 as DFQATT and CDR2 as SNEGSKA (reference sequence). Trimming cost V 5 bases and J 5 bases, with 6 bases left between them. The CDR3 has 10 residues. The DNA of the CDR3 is TGCAGTGCTGGACAGTATGGCTACACCTTC. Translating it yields CSAGQYGYTF.

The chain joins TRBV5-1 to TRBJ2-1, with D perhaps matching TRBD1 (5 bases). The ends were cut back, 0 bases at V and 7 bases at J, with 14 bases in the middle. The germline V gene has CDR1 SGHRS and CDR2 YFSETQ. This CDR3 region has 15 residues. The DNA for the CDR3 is TGCGCCAGCAGCTTGGAGTCAGGGTATTGGAATGAGCAGTTCTTC. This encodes CASSLESGYWNEQFF. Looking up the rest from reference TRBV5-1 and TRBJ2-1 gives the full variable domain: KAGVTQTPRYLIKTRGQQVTLSCSPISGHRSVSWYQQTPGQGLQFLFEYFSETQRNKGNFPGRFSGRQFSNSRSEMNVSTLELGDSALYLCASSLESGYWNEQFFGPGTRLTVL.

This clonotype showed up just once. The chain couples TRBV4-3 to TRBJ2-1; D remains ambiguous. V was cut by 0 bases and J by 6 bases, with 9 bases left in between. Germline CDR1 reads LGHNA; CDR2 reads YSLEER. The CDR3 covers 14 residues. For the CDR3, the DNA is TGCGCCAGCAGCCAAGACGTGTGGGGCAATGAGCAGTTCTTC. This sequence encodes CASSQDVWGNEQFF.